This entry features one T cell receptor (beta chain) sequence. A J-beta primer mix and a sample-barcoded 5' primer were used in a second PCR of about 6 to 12 cycles. TCRdb independently ran MiXCR on the 5' RACE reads; one entry per CDR3 protein. The profile shows some 1 million distinct CDR3 sequences, roughly 45% of them singletons. The data belong to a study of blood T cells in healthy people across ages. Input material: blood. This receptor was identified in a woman aged 60-70 years in good health.

The CDR3 region has the DNA TGTGCCAGCAGATACAGGGTCGGTCAGCCCCAGCATTTT. This gives the protein CASRYRVGQPQHF. The chain combines TRBV6-5 with TRBJ1-5, with a possible D match to TRBD1 (6 bases). The CDR3 has 13 amino acids. Germline-derived CDR1 and CDR2 are MNHEY and SVGAGI. V gave up 6 bases and J gave up 6 bases, with 12 bases separating them.